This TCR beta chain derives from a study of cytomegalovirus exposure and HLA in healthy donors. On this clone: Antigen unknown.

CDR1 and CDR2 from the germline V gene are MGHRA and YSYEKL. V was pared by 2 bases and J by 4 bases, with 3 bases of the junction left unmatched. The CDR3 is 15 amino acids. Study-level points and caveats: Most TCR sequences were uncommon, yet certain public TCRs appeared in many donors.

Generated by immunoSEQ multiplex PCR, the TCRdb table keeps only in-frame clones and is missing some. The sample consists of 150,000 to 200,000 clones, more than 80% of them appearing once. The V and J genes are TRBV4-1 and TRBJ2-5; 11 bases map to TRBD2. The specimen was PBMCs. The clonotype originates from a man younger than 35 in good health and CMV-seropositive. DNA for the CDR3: TGCGCCAGCAGCCAAATCGGACTAGCGGGAGAGACCCAGTACTTC. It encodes CASSQIGLAGETQYF.